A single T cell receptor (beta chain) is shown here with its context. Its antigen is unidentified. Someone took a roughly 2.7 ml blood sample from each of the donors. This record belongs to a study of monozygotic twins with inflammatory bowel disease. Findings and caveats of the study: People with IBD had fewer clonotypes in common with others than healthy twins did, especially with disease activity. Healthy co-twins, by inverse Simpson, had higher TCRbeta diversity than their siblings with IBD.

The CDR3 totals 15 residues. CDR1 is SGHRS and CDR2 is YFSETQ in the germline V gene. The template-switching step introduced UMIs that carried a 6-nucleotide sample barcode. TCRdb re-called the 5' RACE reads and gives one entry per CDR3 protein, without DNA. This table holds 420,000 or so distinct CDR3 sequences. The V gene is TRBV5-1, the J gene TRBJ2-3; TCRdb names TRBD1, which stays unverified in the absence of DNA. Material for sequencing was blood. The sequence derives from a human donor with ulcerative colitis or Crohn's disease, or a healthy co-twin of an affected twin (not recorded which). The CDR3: CASSPGQGVTDTQYF.